These 26 T cell receptor beta chains were all obtained from the same sample, sequenced in a study of blood T cell repertoires in COVID-19. Profiling relied on immunoSEQ multiplex PCR, and the TCRdb table lists in-frame clones only, not all of them. Of 50,000 to 75,000 clones listed, 79% are singletons. Sequenced material: peripheral blood. The receptors were sampled from a woman of 80 years or more with active or convalescent COVID-19.

This clone was seen once. The gene calls are TRBV10-3 and TRBJ1-3; D might be TRBD1 (5 bases). There are 17 residues in the CDR3. The germline CDR1 and CDR2 sequences are ENHRY and SYGVKD. V gave up 0 bases and J gave up 4 bases, with 16 bases separating them. CDR3 sequence (DNA): TGTGCCATCAGTGAGTCGATAGTACGGGGGTCCGGAAACACCATATATTTT. It encodes CAISESIVRGSGNTIYF.

V and J are TRBV10-3 and TRBJ2-4; TRBD1 aligns across 10 bases. Germline loops: CDR1 ENHRY, CDR2 SYGVKD. CDR3 size: 14 residues. The V and J ends lost 3 bases and 8 bases, in that order; junction bases with no gene match: 4. Here the CDR3 reads CAISEGDRGDIQYF. Written as DNA, the CDR3 is TGTGCCATCAGTGAAGGGGACAGGGGTGACATTCAGTACTTC.

The rearrangement links TRBV5-1 to TRBJ2-2; the D is unclear. CDR3 size: 14 residues. Germline loops: CDR1 SGHRS, CDR2 YFSETQ. V was trimmed by 6 bases and J by 6 bases, leaving 15 bases between them. This chain's CDR3 is CASNPSGYPGELFF. The CDR3 DNA follows: TGCGCCAGCAACCCATCCGGTTACCCCGGGGAGCTGTTTTTT.

V and J are TRBV28 and TRBJ1-3, with unresolved D. Trimming pared 8 bases from V and 4 bases from J, leaving 12 bases between. Germline V CDR1 and CDR2: MDHEN, SYDVKM. The CDR3 runs 13 residues. The CDR3 is CASFPPAGNTIYF. CDR3 coding DNA: TGTGCCAGCTTCCCCCCAGCGGGAAACACCATATATTTT.

There are a few counts of this clone. This chain connects TRBV5-1 to TRBJ1-4, with TRBD1 matching 8 bases. The germline V gene encodes CDR1 SGHRS and CDR2 YFSETQ. This CDR3 is 15 amino acids long. Trimming took 2 bases from V and 4 from J; bases not matched to a gene: 4. The CDR3 protein is CASSFGQGHNEKLFF. CDR3 nucleotides: TGCGCCAGCAGCTTCGGACAGGGACATAATGAAAAACTGTTTTTT.

V usage is TRBV5-4 and J usage is TRBJ1-4, with 8 bases fitting TRBD1. The ends lost 2 bases at V and 8 bases at J; junction bases unmatched: 5. CDR1 and CDR2 from the germline V gene are SGHNT and YYREEE (reference sequence). The CDR3 spans 14 residues. In DNA form, the CDR3 reads TGTGCCAGCAGCTTCAGGGGGCTTGGAGAAAAACTGTTTTTT. Its translation: CASSFRGLGEKLFF.

The rearrangement joins TRBV5-1 to TRBJ2-3; 8 bases line up with TRBD2. This CDR3 has 15 amino acids. From germline, CDR1 is SGHRS and CDR2 YFSETQ. V dropped 4 bases and J dropped 4; count of bases not matched to a gene: 8. As DNA, the CDR3 is TGCGCCAGCAGCCGCGGTCCGACTAGCGCAGATACGCAGTATTTT. This sequence encodes CASSRGPTSADTQYF. The whole variable domain, remainder taken from reference TRBV5-1 and TRBJ2-3, is KAGVTQTPRYLIKTRGQQVTLSCSPISGHRSVSWYQQTPGQGLQFLFEYFSETQRNKGNFPGRFSGRQFSNSRSEMNVSTLELGDSALYLCASSRGPTSADTQYFGPGTRLTVL.

The chain links TRBV7-9 to TRBJ1-1, with TRBD1 matching over 7 bases. The CDR3 is 14 residues long. V lost 2 bases to trimming and J lost 1 base; unmatched junction nucleotides: 1. CDR1 is SEHNR and CDR2 is FQNEAQ in the germline V gene (reference sequence). CDR3 residues: CASSLNRGNTEAFF. In DNA, the CDR3 is TGTGCCAGCAGCTTAAACAGGGGGAACACTGAAGCTTTCTTT.

V is TRBV5-5 and J is TRBJ1-1; D is uncertain. The CDR3 consists of 15 residues. Germline V gene lookup returns CDR1 SGHKS and CDR2 YYEKEE (reference sequence). V was clipped by 3 bases and J by 0 bases, with 12 bases between them. The CDR3 spells CASSSGANLNTEAFF. In DNA form, the CDR3 reads TGTGCCAGCAGCTCTGGTGCGAATTTGAACACTGAAGCTTTCTTT.

This clone occurred many times. This chain uses TRBV5-6 with TRBJ1-2; D is unresolved. V was cut by 5 bases and J by 6 bases, with 17 bases left in between. Germline CDR1 is SGHDT and CDR2 is YYEEEE. CDR3 size: 14 residues. DNA for the CDR3: TGTGCCAGCAGTTTGACCGGGGAGGCTGATGGCTACACCTTC. Translated, it gives CASSLTGEADGYTF.

The gene calls are TRBV3-1 (or the pseudogene TRBV3-2) and TRBJ1-1; 8 nucleotides match TRBD1. The V and J ends lost 7 bases and 7 bases, in that order; junction bases with no gene match: 5. CDR1 is LGHDT and CDR2 is YNNKEL in the germline V gene (reference sequence). CDR3 length: 12 residues. The CDR3 DNA sequence: TGTGCCAGCAACGGACAGGGCGGTGAAGCTTTCTTT. As protein: CASNGQGGEAFF.

This clone has more than one count but fewer than ten. CDR3 residues: CASSVQGNTGELFF. The CDR3 coding sequence is TGTGCCAGCAGCGTACAGGGGAACACCGGGGAGCTGTTTTTT. V is TRBV9 and J is TRBJ2-2; perhaps TRBD1 as D (5 bases). V shed 1 base and J shed 1 base, with 5 bases lying between them. Germline V gene lookup returns CDR1 SGDLS and CDR2 YYNGEE. This CDR3 region has 14 residues.

The V gene is TRBV21-1, the J gene TRBJ1-1. TRBV21-1 has pseudogene status. The CDR3 spans 16 residues. The CDR3 DNA reads TGTGCCAGCAGCAAACAAAGGGAGGGAGGGGCTGCTGAAGCTTTCTTT. It translates to CASSKQREGGAAEAFF.

This clone was seen only a few times. The CDR3 DNA sequence: TGTGCCAGCAGCCCCAGGGGCCATGGCTACACCTTC. This codes for CASSPRGHGYTF. The chain has TRBV7-9 and TRBJ1-2, with D possibly matching TRBD1 (6 bases). The CDR3 spans 12 residues. Germline CDR1 SEHNR, CDR2 FQNEAQ (reference sequence). V shed 5 bases and J shed 6 bases, with 10 bases lying between them.

This chain uses TRBV7-9 with TRBJ2-5; 10 bases align to TRBD1. Looked up from germline, CDR1 is SEHNR and CDR2 is FQNEAQ (reference sequence). V gave up 5 bases and J gave up 2 bases; unmatched junction bases: 5. This CDR3 spans 15 amino acids. In DNA form, the CDR3 reads TGTGCCAGCAGCCTCGGACAGGGGGGACAAGAGACCCAGTACTTC. Amino acids: CASSLGQGGQETQYF.

This clone was recorded a few times. V usage is TRBV3-1 (or the pseudogene TRBV3-2) and J usage is TRBJ2-7; D gene ambiguous. V was cut by 2 bases and J by 6 bases, with 8 bases left in between. Per germline, CDR1 LGHDT and CDR2 YNNKEL (reference sequence). The CDR3 contains 12 residues. CDR3 in amino acids: CASSQRRGEQYF. Here the CDR3 DNA reads TGTGCCAGCAGCCAAAGGAGAGGCGAGCAGTACTTC.

This clone was observed a few times. CDR3 in amino acids: CATSREVQRAASPLHF. CDR3 nucleotide sequence: TGTGCCACCAGCAGAGAGGTTCAGCGGGCAGCTTCACCCCTCCACTTT. The chain couples TRBV15 to TRBJ1-6; no clear D. V gave up 0 bases and J gave up 9 bases, with 15 bases separating them. CDR3 length: 16 residues. Germline V gene lookup returns CDR1 LNHNV and CDR2 YYDKDF (reference sequence).

This rearrangement joins TRBV2 to TRBJ2-6; no clear D. Trimming removed 3 bases from V and 0 bases from J, with 9 bases in between. CDR3 length: 16 amino acids. Germline values: CDR1 SNHLY, CDR2 FYNNEI. Here the CDR3 reads CASSEGPRSGANVLTF. CDR3 bases: TGTGCCAGCAGTGAGGGCCCCCGCTCTGGGGCCAACGTCCTGACTTTC.

CDR3 sequence (DNA): TGCGCCAGCAGAAACAGGGGTACCGGAAACACCATATATTTT. It translates to CASRNRGTGNTIYF. The chain links TRBV23-1 to TRBJ1-3, with 7 bases identical to TRBD1. TRBV23-1 is an open reading frame whose function is uncertain. The CDR3 totals 14 residues. Germline trimming cut 6 bases from V and 4 bases from J; bases unmatched to any gene: 6.

The chain combines TRBV6-1 with TRBJ1-2, with a possible D match to TRBD1 (6 bases). This CDR3 comprises 13 residues. Germline-derived CDR1 and CDR2 are MNHNS and SASEGT. V was clipped by 1 base and J by 8 bases, with 11 bases between them. The chain's CDR3 is CASSEVGGHGYTF. In nucleotides, the CDR3 is TGTGCCAGCAGTGAAGTAGGGGGTCACGGCTACACCTTC.

The gene calls are TRBV19 and TRBJ1-5; 7 bases map to TRBD1. The CDR3 has 14 residues. Germline V gives CDR1 LNHDA, CDR2 SQIVND (reference sequence). Trimming at V came to 1 base and at J to 7 bases, leaving 4 bases not matched to a gene. DNA for the CDR3: TGTGCCAGTAGTATAGCGGAGACAGGGCAGCCCCAGCATTTT. It translates to CASSIAETGQPQHF.

This chain joins TRBV11-2 and TRBJ2-7, with 9 bases lining up with TRBD1. The J segment lost 5 bases and the V segment lost 5 bases, leaving 19 bases of the junction unmatched. Germline V CDR1 and CDR2: SGHAT, FQNNGV. The CDR3 runs 18 residues. CDR3 residues: CASSPISRRQGEAHEQYF. The DNA for the CDR3 is TGTGCCAGCAGCCCAATTAGTAGAAGACAGGGGGAAGCTCACGAGCAGTACTTC.

The rearrangement links TRBV7-6 to TRBJ1-5; a possible D gene is TRBD1 (5 bases). The CDR3 contains 15 residues. Germline V CDR1 and CDR2: SGHVS, FNYEAQ. V lost 1 base to trimming and J lost 6 bases, with 13 bases between them. The CDR3 sequence: CASSLGHGASQPQHF. CDR3 nucleotide sequence: TGTGCCAGCAGCTTAGGACATGGGGCAAGTCAGCCCCAGCATTTT.

This clone is labeled as medium-sized. V is TRBV7-9 and J is TRBJ1-5, with D unclear. Per germline, CDR1 SEHNR and CDR2 FQNEAQ (reference sequence). This CDR3 region has 13 residues. V lost 2 bases and J 7 bases, leaving 9 bases between the germline ends. Here the CDR3 reads CASSLKAGQPQHF. CDR3 sequence (DNA): TGTGCCAGCAGCTTAAAGGCGGGGCAGCCCCAGCATTTT.

This clone came up once. The chain has TRBV12-3 or TRBV12-4 and TRBJ1-5; D call uncertain. The CDR3 contains 13 residues. V lost 2 bases and J 6 bases, leaving 8 bases between the germline ends. The CDR3 bases are TGTGCCAGCAGTTTAAAAGTGAGTCAGCCCCAGCATTTT. Amino acid sequence: CASSLKVSQPQHF.

The rearrangement links TRBV12-5 to TRBJ1-5, with no clear D. Per the germline V gene, CDR1 is LGHNT and CDR2 is FRNRAP. The CDR3 runs 14 residues. V was pared by 4 bases and J by 2 bases, with 9 bases between. DNA of the CDR3: TGTGCTAGTGGTTGGACGGAGGGCAATCAGCCCCAGCATTTT. Its translation: CASGWTEGNQPQHF.